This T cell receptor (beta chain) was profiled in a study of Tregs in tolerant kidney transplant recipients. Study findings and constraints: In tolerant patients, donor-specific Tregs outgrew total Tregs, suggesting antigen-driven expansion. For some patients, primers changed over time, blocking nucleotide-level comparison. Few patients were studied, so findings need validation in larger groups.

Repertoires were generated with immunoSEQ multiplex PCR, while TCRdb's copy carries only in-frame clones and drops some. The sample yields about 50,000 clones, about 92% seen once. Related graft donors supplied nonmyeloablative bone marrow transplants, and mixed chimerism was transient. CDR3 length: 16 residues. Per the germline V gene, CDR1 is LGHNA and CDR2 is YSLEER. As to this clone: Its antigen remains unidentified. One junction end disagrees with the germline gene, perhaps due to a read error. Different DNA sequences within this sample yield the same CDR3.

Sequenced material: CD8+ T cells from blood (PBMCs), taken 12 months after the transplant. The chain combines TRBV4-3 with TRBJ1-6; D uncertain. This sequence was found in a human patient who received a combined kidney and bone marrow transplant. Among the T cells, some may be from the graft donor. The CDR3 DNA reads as TGCGCCAGCAGCCAACACGGTTGGTCCTATAATTCCCCCCTCCACTTT. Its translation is CASSQHGWSYNSPLHF.